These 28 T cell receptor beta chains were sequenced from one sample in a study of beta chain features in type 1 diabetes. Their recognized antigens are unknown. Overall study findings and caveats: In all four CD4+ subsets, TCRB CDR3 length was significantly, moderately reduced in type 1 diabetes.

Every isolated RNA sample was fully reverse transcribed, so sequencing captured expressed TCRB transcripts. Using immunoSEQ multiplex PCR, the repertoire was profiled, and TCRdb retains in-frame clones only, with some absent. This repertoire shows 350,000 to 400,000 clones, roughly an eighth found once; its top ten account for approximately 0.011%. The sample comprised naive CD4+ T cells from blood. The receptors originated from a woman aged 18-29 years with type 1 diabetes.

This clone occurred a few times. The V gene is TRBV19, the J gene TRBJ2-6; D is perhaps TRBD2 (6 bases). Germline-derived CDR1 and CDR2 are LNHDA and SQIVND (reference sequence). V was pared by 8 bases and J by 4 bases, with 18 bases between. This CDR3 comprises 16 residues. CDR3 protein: CASGEVAAPGANVLTF. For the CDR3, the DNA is TGTGCCAGTGGGGAGGTCGCAGCACCCGGGGCCAACGTCCTGACTTTC.

CDR3 residues: CASRGGTYGYTF. The CDR3 bases are TGTGCCAGCAGGGGGGGGACTTATGGCTACACCTTC. The rearrangement uses TRBV5-6 and TRBJ1-2; D perhaps matches TRBD1 (5 bases). The CDR3 totals 12 residues. Germline loops: CDR1 SGHDT, CDR2 YYEEEE. With 5 bases removed from V and 5 bases from J, the gap between germline ends came to 10 bases.

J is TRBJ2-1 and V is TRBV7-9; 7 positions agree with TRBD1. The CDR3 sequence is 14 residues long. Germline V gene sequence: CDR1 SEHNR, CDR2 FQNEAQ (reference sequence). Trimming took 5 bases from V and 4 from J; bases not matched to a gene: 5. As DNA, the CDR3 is TGTGCCAGCAGCGTGATGGGACAGTACAATGAGCAGTTCTTC. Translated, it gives CASSVMGQYNEQFF.

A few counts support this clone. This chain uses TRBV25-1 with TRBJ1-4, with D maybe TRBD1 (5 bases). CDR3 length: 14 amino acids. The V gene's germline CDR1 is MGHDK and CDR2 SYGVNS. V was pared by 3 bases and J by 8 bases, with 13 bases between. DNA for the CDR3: TGTGCCAGCAGTGAGAATGGGGCGTGGGAAAAACTGTTTTTT. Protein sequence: CASSENGAWEKLFF.

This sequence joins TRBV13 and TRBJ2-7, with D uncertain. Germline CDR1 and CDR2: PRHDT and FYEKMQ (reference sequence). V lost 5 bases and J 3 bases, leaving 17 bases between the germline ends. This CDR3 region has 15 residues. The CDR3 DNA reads TGTGCCAGCAGCCCGGTTCCGAGACAAGGCTACGAGCAGTACTTC. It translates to CASSPVPRQGYEQYF. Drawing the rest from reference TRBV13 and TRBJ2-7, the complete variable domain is AAGVIQSPRHLIKEKRETATLKCYPIPRHDTVYWYQQGPGQDPQFLISFYEKMQSDKGSIPDRFSAQQFSDYHSELNMSSLELGDSALYFCASSPVPRQGYEQYFGPGTRLTVT.

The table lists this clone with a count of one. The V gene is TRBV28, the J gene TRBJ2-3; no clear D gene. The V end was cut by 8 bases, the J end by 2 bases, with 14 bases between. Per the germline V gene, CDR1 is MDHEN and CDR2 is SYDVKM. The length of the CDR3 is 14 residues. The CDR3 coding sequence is TGTGCCAGCCGGTTATTCGGTATCACAGATACGCAGTATTTT. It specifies CASRLFGITDTQYF.

Here the CDR3 reads CAISDFRSEQYF. CDR3 coding DNA: TGTGCCATCAGTGATTTCAGATCCGAGCAGTACTTC. The chain couples TRBV10-3 to TRBJ2-7; D is unclear. The V and J ends lost 3 bases and 6 bases respectively, with 9 bases between them. The V gene's germline CDR1 is ENHRY and CDR2 SYGVKD. The CDR3 has 12 residues.

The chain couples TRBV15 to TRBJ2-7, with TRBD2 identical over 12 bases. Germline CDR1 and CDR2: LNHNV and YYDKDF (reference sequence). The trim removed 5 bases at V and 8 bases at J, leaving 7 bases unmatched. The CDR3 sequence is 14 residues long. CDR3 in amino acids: CATSPRLAGDKQYF. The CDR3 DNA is TGTGCCACCAGCCCCCGACTAGCGGGAGATAAGCAGTACTTC.

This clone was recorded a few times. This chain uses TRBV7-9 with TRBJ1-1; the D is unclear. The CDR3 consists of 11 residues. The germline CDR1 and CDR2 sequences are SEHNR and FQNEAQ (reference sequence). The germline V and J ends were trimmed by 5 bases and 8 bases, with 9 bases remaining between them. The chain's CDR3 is CASSQFVEAFF. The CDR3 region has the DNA TGTGCCAGCAGCCAGTTTGTGGAAGCTTTCTTT.

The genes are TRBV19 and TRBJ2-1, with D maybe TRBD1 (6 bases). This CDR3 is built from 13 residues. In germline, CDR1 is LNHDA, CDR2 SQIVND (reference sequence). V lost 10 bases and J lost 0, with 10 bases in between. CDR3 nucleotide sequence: TGTGCCACAGGGGAGAGCTCCTACAATGAGCAGTTCTTC. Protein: CATGESSYNEQFF.

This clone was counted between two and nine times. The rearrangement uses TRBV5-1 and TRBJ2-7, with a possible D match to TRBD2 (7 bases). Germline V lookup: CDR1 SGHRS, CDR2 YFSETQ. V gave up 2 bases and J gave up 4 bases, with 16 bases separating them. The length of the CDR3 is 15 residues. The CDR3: CASSFSGGPSYEQYF. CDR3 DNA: TGCGCCAGCAGCTTTTCCGGGGGGCCTTCGTACGAGCAGTACTTC.

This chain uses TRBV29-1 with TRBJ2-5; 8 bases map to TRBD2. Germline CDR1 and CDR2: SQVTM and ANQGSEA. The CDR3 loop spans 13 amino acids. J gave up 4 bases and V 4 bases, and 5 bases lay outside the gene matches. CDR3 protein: CSVVRGGGETQYF. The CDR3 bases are TGCAGCGTTGTCCGGGGGGGCGGAGAGACCCAGTACTTC.

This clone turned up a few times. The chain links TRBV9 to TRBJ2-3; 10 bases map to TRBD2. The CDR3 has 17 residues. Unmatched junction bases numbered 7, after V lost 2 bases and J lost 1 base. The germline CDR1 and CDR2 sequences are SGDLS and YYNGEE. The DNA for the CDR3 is TGTGCCAGCAGCGTCAAGGCTAGCGGGGGCCGCACAGATACGCAGTATTTT. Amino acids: CASSVKASGGRTDTQYF.

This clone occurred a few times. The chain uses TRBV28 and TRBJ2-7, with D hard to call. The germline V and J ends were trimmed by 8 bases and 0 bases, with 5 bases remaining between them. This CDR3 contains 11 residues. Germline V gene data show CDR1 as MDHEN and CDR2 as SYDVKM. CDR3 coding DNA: TGTGCCAGCGTAAACTCCTACGAGCAGTACTTC. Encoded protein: CASVNSYEQYF.

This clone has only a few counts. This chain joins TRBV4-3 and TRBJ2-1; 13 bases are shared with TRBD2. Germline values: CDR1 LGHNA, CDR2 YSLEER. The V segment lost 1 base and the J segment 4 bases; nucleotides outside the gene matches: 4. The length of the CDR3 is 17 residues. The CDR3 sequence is CASSQGTSGRAYNEQFF. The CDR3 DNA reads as TGCGCCAGCAGCCAAGGGACTAGCGGGAGAGCTTACAATGAGCAGTTCTTC.

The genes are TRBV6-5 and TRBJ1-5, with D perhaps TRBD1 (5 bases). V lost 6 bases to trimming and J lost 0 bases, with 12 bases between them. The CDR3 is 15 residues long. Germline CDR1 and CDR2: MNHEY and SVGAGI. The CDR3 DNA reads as TGTGCCAGCAGAAAGGGGCTCGGTAGCAATCAGCCCCAGCATTTT. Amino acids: CASRKGLGSNQPQHF.

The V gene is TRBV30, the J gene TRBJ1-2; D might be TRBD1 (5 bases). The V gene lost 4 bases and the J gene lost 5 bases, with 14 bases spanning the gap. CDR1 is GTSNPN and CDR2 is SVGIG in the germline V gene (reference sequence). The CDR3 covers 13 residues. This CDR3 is CAWMRRQQYGYTF. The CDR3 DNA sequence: TGTGCCTGGATGCGGAGACAGCAATATGGCTACACCTTC.

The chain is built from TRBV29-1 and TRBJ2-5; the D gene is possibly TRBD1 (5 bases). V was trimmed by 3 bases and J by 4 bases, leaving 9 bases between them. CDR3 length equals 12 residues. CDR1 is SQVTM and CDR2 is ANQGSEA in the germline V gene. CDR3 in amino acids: CSVDRQGETQYF. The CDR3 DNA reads TGCAGCGTTGATAGGCAGGGAGAGACCCAGTACTTC.

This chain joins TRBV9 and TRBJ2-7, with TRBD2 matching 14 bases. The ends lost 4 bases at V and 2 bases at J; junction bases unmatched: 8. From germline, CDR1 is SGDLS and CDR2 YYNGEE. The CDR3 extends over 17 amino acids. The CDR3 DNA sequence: TGTGCCAGCAGCCTCGGGACTAGCGGGGGAACAACCTACGAGCAGTACTTC. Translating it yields CASSLGTSGGTTYEQYF.

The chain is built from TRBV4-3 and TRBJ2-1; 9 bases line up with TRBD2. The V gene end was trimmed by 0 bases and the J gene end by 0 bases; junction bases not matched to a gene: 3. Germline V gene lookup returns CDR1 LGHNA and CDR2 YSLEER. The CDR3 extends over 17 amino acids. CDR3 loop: CASSQETSGDSYNEQFF. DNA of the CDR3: TGCGCCAGCAGCCAAGAGACTAGCGGAGACTCCTACAATGAGCAGTTCTTC.

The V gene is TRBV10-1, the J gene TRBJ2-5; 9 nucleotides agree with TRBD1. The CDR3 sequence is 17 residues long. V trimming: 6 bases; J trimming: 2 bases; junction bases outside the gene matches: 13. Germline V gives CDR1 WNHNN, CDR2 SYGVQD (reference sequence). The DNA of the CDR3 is TGCGCCAGCAGCGAGGCCAGCACCGGGACAGGGCAAGAGACCCAGTACTTC. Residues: CASSEASTGTGQETQYF.

For the CDR3, the DNA is TGCGCCAGCAGCCAAGTTGCAGGGGCTGAAGCTTTCTTT. As protein: CASSQVAGAEAFF. This rearrangement joins TRBV4-3 to TRBJ1-1; TRBD1 might be the D (6 bases). Looked up from germline, CDR1 is LGHNA and CDR2 is YSLEER. This CDR3 comprises 13 residues. V was cut by 1 base and J by 6 bases, with 9 bases left in between.

The CDR3: CASSLEHEQYF. CDR3 nucleotide sequence: TGCGCCAGCAGCTTGGAGCACGAGCAGTACTTC. The chain links TRBV5-1 to TRBJ2-7; no clear D. The ends were cut back, 0 bases at V and 5 bases at J, with 3 bases in the middle. The CDR3 runs 11 residues. CDR1 and CDR2 from the germline V gene are SGHRS and YFSETQ. Based on the CDR3 plus reference TRBV5-1 and TRBJ2-7, the full variable domain is KAGVTQTPRYLIKTRGQQVTLSCSPISGHRSVSWYQQTPGQGLQFLFEYFSETQRNKGNFPGRFSGRQFSNSRSEMNVSTLELGDSALYLCASSLEHEQYFGPGTRLTVT.

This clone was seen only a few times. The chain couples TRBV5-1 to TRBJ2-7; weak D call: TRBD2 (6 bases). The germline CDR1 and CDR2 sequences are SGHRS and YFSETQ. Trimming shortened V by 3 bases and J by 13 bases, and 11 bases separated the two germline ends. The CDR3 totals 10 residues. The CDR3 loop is CASSYRGSYF. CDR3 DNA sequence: TGCGCCAGCAGCTACCGGGGGTCCTACTTC. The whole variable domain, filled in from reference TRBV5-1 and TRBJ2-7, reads KAGVTQTPRYLIKTRGQQVTLSCSPISGHRSVSWYQQTPGQGLQFLFEYFSETQRNKGNFPGRFSGRQFSNSRSEMNVSTLELGDSALYLCASSYRGSYFGPGTRLTVT.

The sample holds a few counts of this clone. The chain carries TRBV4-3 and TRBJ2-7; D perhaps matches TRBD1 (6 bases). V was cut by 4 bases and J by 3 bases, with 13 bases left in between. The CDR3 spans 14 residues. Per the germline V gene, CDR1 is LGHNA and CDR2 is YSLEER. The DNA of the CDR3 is TGCGCCAGCAGCCCTGACAGGCTCGGCTACGAGCAGTACTTC. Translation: CASSPDRLGYEQYF.

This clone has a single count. CDR3 sequence (DNA): TGTGCCAGCAGCTTCACAGGGGGCAGAGGGGAGACCCAGTACTTC. Its translation: CASSFTGGRGETQYF. The chain joins TRBV7-2 to TRBJ2-5; 9 nucleotides align to TRBD1. Germline loops: CDR1 SGHTA, CDR2 FQGNSA. The CDR3 has 15 amino acids. With V trimmed by 3 bases and J by 5 bases, 7 bases remained unmatched.

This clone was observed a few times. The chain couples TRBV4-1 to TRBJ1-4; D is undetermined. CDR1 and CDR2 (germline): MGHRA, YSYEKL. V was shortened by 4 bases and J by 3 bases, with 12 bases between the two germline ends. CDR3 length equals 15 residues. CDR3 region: CASSPSGGANEKLFF. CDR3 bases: TGCGCCAGCAGCCCCAGCGGCGGGGCTAATGAAAAACTGTTTTTT.

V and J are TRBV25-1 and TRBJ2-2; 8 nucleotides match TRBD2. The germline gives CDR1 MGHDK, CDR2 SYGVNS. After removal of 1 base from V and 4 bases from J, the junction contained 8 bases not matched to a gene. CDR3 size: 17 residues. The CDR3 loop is CASSESGLAGSTGELFF. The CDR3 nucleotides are TGTGCCAGCAGTGAATCAGGCTTAGCGGGGAGCACCGGGGAGCTGTTTTTT.